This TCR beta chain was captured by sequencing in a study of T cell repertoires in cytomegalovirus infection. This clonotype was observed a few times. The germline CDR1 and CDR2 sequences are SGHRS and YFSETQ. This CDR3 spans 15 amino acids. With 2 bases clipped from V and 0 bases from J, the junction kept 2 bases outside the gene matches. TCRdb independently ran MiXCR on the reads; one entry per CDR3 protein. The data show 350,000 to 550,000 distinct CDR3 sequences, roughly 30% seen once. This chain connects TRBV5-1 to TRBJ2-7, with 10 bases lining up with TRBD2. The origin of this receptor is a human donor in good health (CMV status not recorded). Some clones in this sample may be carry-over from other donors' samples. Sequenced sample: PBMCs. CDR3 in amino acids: CASSFSGGHSYEQYF. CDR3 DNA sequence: TGCGCCAGCAGCTTTAGCGGGGGGCACTCCTACGAGCAGTACTTC.